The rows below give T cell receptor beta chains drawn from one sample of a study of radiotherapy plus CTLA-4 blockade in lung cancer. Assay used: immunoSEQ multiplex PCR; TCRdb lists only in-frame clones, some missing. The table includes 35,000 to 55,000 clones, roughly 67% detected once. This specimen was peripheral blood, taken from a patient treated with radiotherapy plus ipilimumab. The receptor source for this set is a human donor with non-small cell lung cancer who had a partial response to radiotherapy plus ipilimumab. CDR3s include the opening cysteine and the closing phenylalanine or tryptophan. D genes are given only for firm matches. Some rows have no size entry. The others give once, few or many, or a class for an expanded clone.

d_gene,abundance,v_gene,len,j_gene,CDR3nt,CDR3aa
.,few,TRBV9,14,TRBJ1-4,TGTGCCAGCAGCGTCGGAGGGGCTAATGAAAAACTGTTTTTT,CASSVGGANEKLFF
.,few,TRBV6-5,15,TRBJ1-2,TGTGCCAGCAGTGTTTGGACAGACTATGGCTATGGCTACACCTTC,CASSVWTDYGYGYTF
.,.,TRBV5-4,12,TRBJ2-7,TGTGCCAGCAGCACACAGGGACGGGAGCAGTACTTC,CASSTQGREQYF
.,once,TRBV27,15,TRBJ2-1,TGTGCCAGCCGTCGAGGGCCAAGCTCCTACAACGAGCAGTTCTTC,CASRRGPSSYNEQFF
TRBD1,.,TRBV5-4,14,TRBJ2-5,TGTGCCAGCAGCAAGACAGGGGGCGAAGAGACCCAGTACTTC,CASSKTGGEETQYF
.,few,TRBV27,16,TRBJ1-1,TGTGCCAGCACTCCCACGGCGGGGGCCTTGAACACTGAAGCTTTCTTT,CASTPTAGALNTEAFF
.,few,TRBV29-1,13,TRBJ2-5,TGCAGCGTTACCGGCAGCGGCCAAGAGACCCAGTACTTC,CSVTGSGQETQYF
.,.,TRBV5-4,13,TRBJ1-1,TGTGCCAGCAGCCGACAGGAGAACACTGAAGCTTTCTTT,CASSRQENTEAFF
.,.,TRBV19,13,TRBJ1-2,TGTGCCAGTAGTAGAATGACAGAGTATGGCTACACCTTC,CASSRMTEYGYTF
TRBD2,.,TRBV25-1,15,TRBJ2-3,TGTGCCAGCAGTGATGGGCGGGGGGGCTTTGATACGCAGTATTTT,CASSDGRGGFDTQYF
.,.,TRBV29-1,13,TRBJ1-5,TGCAGCGTTGCGCAGGGACTCAATCAGCCCCAGCATTTT,CSVAQGLNQPQHF
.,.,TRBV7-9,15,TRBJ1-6,TGTGCCAGCAGCTTAAGGCCTAGTCTTGGGTCACCCCTCCACTTT,CASSLRPSLGSPLHF
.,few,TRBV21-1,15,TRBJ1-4,TGTGCCAGCAGCAAAGATCCCAGGGTACGTGAAAAACTGTTTTTT,CASSKDPRVREKLFF
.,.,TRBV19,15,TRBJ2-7,TGTGCCAGTAGTATAGGGGGACTGCAAGCCTACGAGCAGTACTTC,CASSIGGLQAYEQYF